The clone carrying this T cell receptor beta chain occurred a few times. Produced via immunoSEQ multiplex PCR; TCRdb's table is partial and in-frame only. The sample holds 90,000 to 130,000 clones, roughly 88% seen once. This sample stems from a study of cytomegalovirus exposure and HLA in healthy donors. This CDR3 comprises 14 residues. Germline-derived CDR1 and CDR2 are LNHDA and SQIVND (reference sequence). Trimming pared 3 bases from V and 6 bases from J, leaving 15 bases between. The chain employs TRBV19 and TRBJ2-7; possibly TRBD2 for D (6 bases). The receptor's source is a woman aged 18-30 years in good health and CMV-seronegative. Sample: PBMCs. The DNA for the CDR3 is TGTGCCAGTAGTATTTCCCCTGGGGGGATCGAGCAGTACTTC. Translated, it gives CASSISPGGIEQYF. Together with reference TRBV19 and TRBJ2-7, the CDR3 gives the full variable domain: DGGITQSPKYLFRKEGQNVTLSCEQNLNHDAMYWYRQDPGQGLRLIYYSQIVNDFQKGDIAEGYSVSREKKESFPLTVTSAQKNPTAFYLCASSISPGGIEQYFGPGTRLTVT.